This T cell receptor (beta chain) stems from a study of memory CD4+ T cells and cytomegalovirus serostatus. Overall study: Healthy Belgian adult donors included roughly ten CMV-positive and 24 CMV-negative people.

The sort gate was single viable CD3+CD4+CD8-CD45RO+ cells for memory CD4+ T cells. The CDR3 runs to 15 residues. Germline loops: CDR1 LGHNA, CDR2 YSLEER. Trimming took 4 bases from V and 2 from J, leaving 14 bases between them. Generated by immunoSEQ multiplex PCR, the TCRdb table keeps only in-frame clones and is missing some. The table shows 50,000 to 65,000 clones, with over 65% occurring only once. The receptor's source is an adult in good health and CMV-seropositive. Specimen: memory CD4+ T cells from blood. The V call is TRBV4-3, the J call TRBJ1-2, with TRBD1 as a possible D gene (5 bases). CDR3 loop: CASSRDRDVNYGYTF. The DNA for the CDR3 is TGCGCCAGCAGCCGGGACCGGGACGTAAACTATGGCTACACCTTC.